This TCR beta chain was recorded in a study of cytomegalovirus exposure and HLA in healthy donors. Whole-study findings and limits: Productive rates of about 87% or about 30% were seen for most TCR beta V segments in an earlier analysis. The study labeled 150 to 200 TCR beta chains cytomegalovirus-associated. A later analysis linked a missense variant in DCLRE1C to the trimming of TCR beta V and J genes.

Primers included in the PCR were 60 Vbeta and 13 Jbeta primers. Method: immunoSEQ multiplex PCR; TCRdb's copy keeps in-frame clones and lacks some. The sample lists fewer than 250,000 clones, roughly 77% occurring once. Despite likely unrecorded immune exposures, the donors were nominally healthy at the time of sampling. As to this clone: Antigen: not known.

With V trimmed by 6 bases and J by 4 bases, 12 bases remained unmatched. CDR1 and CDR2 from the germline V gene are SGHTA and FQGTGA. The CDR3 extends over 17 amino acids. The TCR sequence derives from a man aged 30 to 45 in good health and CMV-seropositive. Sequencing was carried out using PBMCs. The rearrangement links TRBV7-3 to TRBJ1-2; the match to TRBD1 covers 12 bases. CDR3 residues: CASSLEVGQGATYGYTF. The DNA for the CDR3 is TGTGCCAGCAGTCTCGAGGTGGGACAGGGGGCGACCTATGGCTACACCTTC.